Each of the 21 T cell receptor beta chains below was sequenced from the same sample in a study of T cell responses to AZD1222 COVID-19 vaccine. Only in-frame clones appear in the TCRdb table, and some are missing; sequencing was by immunoSEQ multiplex PCR. The table has about 150,000 clones, roughly 90% seen once. The sequencing used peripheral blood, collected on day 0 of AZD1222 vaccination. The receptors come from an adult in good health.

The chain recombines TRBV29-1 with TRBJ1-1, with a possible D match to TRBD1 (6 bases). V was shortened by 6 bases and J by 7 bases, with 18 bases between the two germline ends. The CDR3 has 13 amino acids. Germline CDR1 and CDR2: SQVTM and ANQGSEA. CDR3 region: CSVGRGEEGEAFF. The CDR3 nucleotides read TGCAGCGTCGGCAGGGGCGAAGAGGGTGAAGCTTTCTTT.

This clone was picked up one time. V and J are TRBV19 and TRBJ2-3; 7 nucleotides agree with TRBD1. Germline CDR1 reads LNHDA; CDR2 reads SQIVND (reference sequence). CDR3 length: 15 amino acids. The ends lost 6 bases at V and 1 base at J; junction bases unmatched: 7. CDR3 sequence (DNA): TGTGCCAGTAGCTCGACAGGGAAGGGCACAGATACGCAGTATTTT. Translation: CASSSTGKGTDTQYF. The full variable domain, its missing parts supplied by reference TRBV19 and TRBJ2-3, is DGGITQSPKYLFRKEGQNVTLSCEQNLNHDAMYWYRQDPGQGLRLIYYSQIVNDFQKGDIAEGYSVSREKKESFPLTVTSAQKNPTAFYLCASSSTGKGTDTQYFGPGTRLTVL.

The V gene is TRBV5-1, the J gene TRBJ2-7; a possible D gene is TRBD2 (5 bases). The V gene lost 2 bases and the J gene lost 6 bases, with 18 bases spanning the gap. Germline V gives CDR1 SGHRS, CDR2 YFSETQ. This CDR3 region has 15 residues. The CDR3 DNA reads as TGCGCCAGCAGCTTTAGCGTCCCCTCCCTAGGCGAGCAGTACTTC. Protein product: CASSFSVPSLGEQYF.

V is TRBV6-5 and J is TRBJ1-3; D call uncertain. Trimming took 3 bases from V and 4 from J, leaving 7 bases between them. The CDR3 covers 13 residues. CDR1 is MNHEY and CDR2 is SVGAGI in the germline V gene. CDR3 sequence: CASSYLSGNTIYF. In nucleotides, the CDR3 is TGTGCCAGCAGTTATTTGTCCGGAAACACCATATATTTT.

V and J are TRBV6-4 and TRBJ1-1, with TRBD1 as a possible D gene (5 bases). Germline CDR1 and CDR2: MRHNA and SNTAGT. The CDR3 covers 13 residues. Between the trimmed V and J ends, which lost 5 bases and 3 bases, there was a span of 10 bases. The CDR3 coding sequence is TGTGCCAGCAGTCTCCAACAGGACACTGAAGCTTTCTTT. Translating gives CASSLQQDTEAFF.

The genes are TRBV6-5 and TRBJ1-4; tentative D call: TRBD1 (6 bases). Looked up from germline, CDR1 is MNHEY and CDR2 is SVGAGI. The CDR3 is 14 amino acids. Trimming cost V 6 bases and J 0 bases, with 8 bases left between them. CDR3 sequence (DNA): TGTGCCAGCAGGACAGGTGCAACTAATGAAAAACTGTTTTTT. This codes for CASRTGATNEKLFF.

The CDR3 loop reads CASSAANEQYF. CDR3 DNA sequence: TGTGCCAGCAGCGCCGCAAACGAGCAGTACTTC. The gene calls are TRBV5-5 and TRBJ2-7; D not resolved. The ends were cut back, 4 bases at V and 5 bases at J, with 7 bases in the middle. Germline V gene sequence: CDR1 SGHKS, CDR2 YYEKEE (reference sequence). This CDR3 has 11 residues.

The V gene is TRBV7-3, the J gene TRBJ2-2; tentatively, D is TRBD1 or TRBD2 (5 bases each). CDR1 and CDR2 (germline): SGHTA, FQGTGA. The CDR3 sequence is 11 residues long. Trimming took 8 bases from V and 4 from J, leaving 5 bases between them. CDR3 sequence: CASGGTGELFF. CDR3 in DNA: TGTGCCAGCGGGGGCACCGGGGAGCTGTTTTTT.

The chain couples TRBV5-4 to TRBJ1-2; D uncertain. The CDR3 totals 13 residues. The V end was cut by 2 bases, the J end by 2 bases, with 7 bases between. Germline values: CDR1 SGHNT, CDR2 YYREEE (reference sequence). The CDR3 DNA follows: TGTGCCAGCAGCTTTGAACGAAACTATGGCTACACCTTC. Translating it yields CASSFERNYGYTF.

The chain uses TRBV6-5 and TRBJ1-3; D is unresolved. V was shortened by 6 bases and J by 0 bases, with 6 bases between the two germline ends. This CDR3 has 13 residues. CDR1 is MNHEY, CDR2 SVGAGI, per germline. CDR3 in DNA: TGTGCCAGCAGCCCAGACTCTGGAAACACCATATATTTT. Translation: CASSPDSGNTIYF.

The CDR3 here is CASSANTDYGYTF. The CDR3 nucleotides read TGCGCCAGCAGCGCAAATACAGACTATGGCTACACCTTC. The chain links TRBV5-1 to TRBJ1-2; D remains ambiguous. The ends were cut back, 4 bases at V and 3 bases at J, with 10 bases in the middle. Germline values: CDR1 SGHRS, CDR2 YFSETQ. This CDR3 has 13 residues.

The gene calls are TRBV6-2 or TRBV6-3 and TRBJ1-2, with D tentatively TRBD1 (5 bases). Germline V gives CDR1 MNHEY, CDR2 SVGEGT. The ends were cut back, 0 bases at V and 8 bases at J, with 13 bases in the middle. The CDR3 contains 14 residues. CDR3 loop: CASSYSTRAIGYTF. CDR3 sequence (DNA): TGTGCCAGCAGTTACTCTACCAGGGCGATCGGCTACACCTTC.

This clone turned up a few times. The genes are TRBV5-1 and TRBJ1-1; maybe TRBD1 (6 bases). The V gene's germline CDR1 is SGHRS and CDR2 YFSETQ. Trimming removed 4 bases at V and 5 bases at J, with 9 bases between. This CDR3 contains 12 residues. CDR3 in amino acids: CASSDTGTEAFF. CDR3 in DNA: TGCGCCAGCAGCGATACAGGGACTGAAGCTTTCTTT.

The V call is TRBV3-1 (or the pseudogene TRBV3-2), the J call TRBJ1-6; D is undetermined. The germline V and J ends were trimmed by 4 bases and 0 bases, with 10 bases remaining between them. CDR3 size: 16 residues. The germline gives CDR1 LGHDT, CDR2 YNNKEL (reference sequence). CDR3 sequence reads: CASSRSQSSYNSPLHF. CDR3 in DNA: TGTGCCAGCAGCCGCAGTCAGAGCTCCTATAATTCACCCCTCCACTTT.

The J gene is TRBJ2-1, the V gene TRBV24-1; the match to TRBD1 covers 7 bases. The CDR3 loop spans 12 amino acids. V shed 4 bases, J shed 12 bases, and the junction held 5 bases outside the gene matches. Looked up from germline, CDR1 is KGHDR and CDR2 is SFDVKD. CDR3 DNA: TGTGCCACCAGTGACTCCGGACAGGTGCAGTTCTTC. It translates to CATSDSGQVQFF.

The rearrangement joins TRBV5-5 to TRBJ1-1; D call uncertain. There are 13 residues in the CDR3. V was clipped by 2 bases and J by 0 bases, with 5 bases between them. Germline V gene data show CDR1 as SGHKS and CDR2 as YYEKEE (reference sequence). CDR3 sequence: CASSFSVNTEAFF. The CDR3 bases are TGTGCCAGCAGCTTCAGTGTGAACACTGAAGCTTTCTTT.

The chain uses TRBV7-9 and TRBJ2-5; D is unclear. In germline, CDR1 is SEHNR, CDR2 FQNEAQ (reference sequence). Deletions cut 7 bases from V and 1 base from J, with 13 bases between. CDR3 length: 14 residues. The CDR3 DNA is TGTGCCAGCACTTTAAATGGGCCCCAAGAGACCCAGTACTTC. It encodes CASTLNGPQETQYF.

The genes are TRBV11-2 and TRBJ2-7; TRBD1 aligns across 7 bases. The CDR3 runs to 15 residues. Germline CDR1 SGHAT, CDR2 FQNNGV. The J segment lost 2 bases and the V segment lost 5 bases, leaving 9 bases of the junction unmatched. CDR3 residues: CASSIYRGRAYEQYF. The CDR3 bases are TGTGCCAGCAGCATTTACAGGGGAAGGGCCTACGAGCAGTACTTC.

V is TRBV28 and J is TRBJ1-6; D is perhaps TRBD1 (6 bases). Trimming removed 6 bases at V and 10 bases at J, with 16 bases between. Germline lookup yields CDR1 MDHEN and CDR2 SYDVKM. CDR3 size: 14 residues. The DNA of the CDR3 is TGTGCCAGCAGCCCGATACAGGGAACCTCACCCCTCCACTTT. Translating gives CASSPIQGTSPLHF.

This clone was detected only a few times. V usage is TRBV2 and J usage is TRBJ1-1; maybe TRBD1 (6 bases). The CDR3 sequence is 12 residues long. Germline V CDR1 and CDR2: SNHLY, FYNNEI. V lost 7 bases and J 4 bases, leaving 10 bases between the germline ends. The CDR3 coding sequence is TGTGCCAGCAAGGGGGTTGGCACTGAAGCTTTCTTT. Translation gives CASKGVGTEAFF.

CDR3 residues: CASSSPGTGARNEQYF. CDR3 DNA sequence: TGTGCCAGTAGTAGCCCCGGGACAGGGGCGAGGAACGAGCAGTACTTC. The chain employs TRBV19 and TRBJ2-7, with 10 bases that match TRBD1. V trimming: 4 bases; J trimming: 5 bases; junction bases outside the gene matches: 11. The CDR3 is 16 residues long. The V gene's germline CDR1 is LNHDA and CDR2 SQIVND (reference sequence).